The clone carrying this T cell receptor (beta chain) was counted ten times or more. The data stem from a study of T cells after yellow fever vaccination. TCRdb passed the 5' RACE reads through MiXCR, listing each CDR3 protein once. The sample has a few hundred thousand distinct CDR3 sequences, around 4.5% seen once; the top ten hold approximately 19%. Trimming left V 1 base short and J 3 bases short, with 12 bases between. CDR1 is MNHEY and CDR2 is SVGEGT in the germline V gene. The CDR3 is 15 amino acids. This chain links TRBV6-2 or TRBV6-3 with TRBJ2-5; D is ambiguous. Here the sequenced sample was PBMCs, taken 15 days after the yellow fever booster vaccination. The clonotype comes from a man aged 18 to 30 who received the YFV17D yellow fever vaccine. The CDR3 sequence: CASSYYRAEKETQYF. CDR3 nucleotides: TGTGCCAGCAGTTACTACCGGGCCGAAAAAGAGACCCAGTACTTC.